This T cell receptor beta chain was observed in a study of regulatory T cells in long-lasting Graves disease. This clonotype was detected ten times or more. Trimming took 7 bases from V and 2 from J, leaving 10 bases between them. This CDR3 has 13 amino acids. Germline lookup yields CDR1 MDHEN and CDR2 SYDVKM. The time point here: newly diagnosed GD, antithyroid drugs for less than 3 months. The authors made the TCR library using RNA they extracted from PBMCs. iRepertoire HTBI primers and Arm-PCR of CDR3 regions built TCR beta libraries. TCRdb re-analysed the multiplex PCR reads in MiXCR, keeping a single row per CDR3 protein. The sample has about 440,000 distinct CDR3 sequences, about 16% seen once. These data are also associated with another study on T cells in Graves' hyperthyroidism and ophthalmopathy.

The origin of this receptor is a woman aged 25-40 years with Graves disease. The sample was peripheral blood mononuclear cells (PBMCs), taken at new diagnosis, from a patient treated with antithyroid drugs. The chain is built from TRBV28 and TRBJ2-3; D may be TRBD1 (5 bases). CDR3: CASNYRFTDTQYF. The CDR3 coding sequence is TGTGCCAGCAATTACAGGTTCACAGATACGCAGTATTTT.